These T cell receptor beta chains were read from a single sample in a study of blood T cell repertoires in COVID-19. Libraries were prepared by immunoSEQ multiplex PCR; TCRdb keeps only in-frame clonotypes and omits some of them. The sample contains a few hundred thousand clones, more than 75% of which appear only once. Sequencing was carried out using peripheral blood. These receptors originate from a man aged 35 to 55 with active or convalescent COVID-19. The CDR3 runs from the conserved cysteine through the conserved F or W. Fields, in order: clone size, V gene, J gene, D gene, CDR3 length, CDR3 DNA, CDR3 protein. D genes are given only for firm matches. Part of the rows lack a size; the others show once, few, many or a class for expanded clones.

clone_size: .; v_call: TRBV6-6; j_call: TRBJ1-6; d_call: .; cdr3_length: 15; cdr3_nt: TGTGCCAGCAGCCACCTAACACAGGGCGGTTCACCCCTCCACTTT; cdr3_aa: CASSHLTQGGSPLHF
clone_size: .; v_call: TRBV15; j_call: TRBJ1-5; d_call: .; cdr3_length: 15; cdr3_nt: TGTGCCACCAGTATCCGGGAGGGGGGGAATCAGCCCCAGCATTTT; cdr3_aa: CATSIREGGNQPQHF
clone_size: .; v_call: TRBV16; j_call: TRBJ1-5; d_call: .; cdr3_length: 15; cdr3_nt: TGTGCCAGCAGCCCCATCAGGAGGGGAAATCAGCCCCAGCATTTT; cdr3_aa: CASSPIRRGNQPQHF
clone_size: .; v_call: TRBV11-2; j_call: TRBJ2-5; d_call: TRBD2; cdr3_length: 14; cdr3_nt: TGTGCCAGCAGCTTCGGACTAGTCCAAGAGACCCAGTACTTC; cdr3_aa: CASSFGLVQETQYF
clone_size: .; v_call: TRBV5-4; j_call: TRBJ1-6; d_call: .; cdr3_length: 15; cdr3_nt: TGTGCCAGCAGCTTCTCCGGACAGTATAATTCACCCCTCCACTTT; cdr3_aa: CASSFSGQYNSPLHF
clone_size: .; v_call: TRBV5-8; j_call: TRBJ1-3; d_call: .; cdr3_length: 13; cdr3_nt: TGTGCCAGCAGCCCTAGGGGGAGAAACACCATATATTTT; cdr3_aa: CASSPRGRNTIYF
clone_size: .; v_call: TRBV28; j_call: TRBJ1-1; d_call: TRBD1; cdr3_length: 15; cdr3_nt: TGTGCCAGCAGTTTGCCGGACAGGAGGAACACTGAAGCTTTCTTT; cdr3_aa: CASSLPDRRNTEAFF
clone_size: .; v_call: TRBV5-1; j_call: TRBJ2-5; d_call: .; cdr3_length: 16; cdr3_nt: TGCGCCAGCAGCTCGGACCGGCGGGGGCGGCAAGAGACCCAGTACTTC; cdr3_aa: CASSSDRRGRQETQYF
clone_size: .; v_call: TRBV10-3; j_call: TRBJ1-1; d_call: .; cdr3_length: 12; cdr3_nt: TGTGCCATCAGTCCCATGGGCAGTGAAGCTTTCTTT; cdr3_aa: CAISPMGSEAFF
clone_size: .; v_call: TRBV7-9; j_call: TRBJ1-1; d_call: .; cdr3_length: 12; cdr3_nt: TGTGCCAGCAGCGGGAGTATCGGGAAAGCTTTCTTT; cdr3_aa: CASSGSIGKAFF
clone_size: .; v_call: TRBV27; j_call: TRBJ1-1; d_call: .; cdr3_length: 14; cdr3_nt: TGTGCCAGCAGTTTAGCCTCCCGAGGCACTGAAGCTTTCTTT; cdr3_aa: CASSLASRGTEAFF
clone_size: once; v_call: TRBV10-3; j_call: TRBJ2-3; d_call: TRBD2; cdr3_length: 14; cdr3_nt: TGTGCCACCGACCGCGGGGGTGGCACAGATACGCAGTATTTT; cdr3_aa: CATDRGGGTDTQYF
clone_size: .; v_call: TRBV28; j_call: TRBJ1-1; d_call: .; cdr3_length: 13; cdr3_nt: TGTGCCAGCAGTTGGGGGCCGAACACTGAAGCTTTCTTT; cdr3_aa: CASSWGPNTEAFF
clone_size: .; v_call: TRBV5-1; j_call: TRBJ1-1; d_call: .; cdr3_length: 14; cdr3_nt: TGCGCCAGCAGCCCGGGGGGGAGCAACACTGAAGCTTTCTTT; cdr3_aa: CASSPGGSNTEAFF
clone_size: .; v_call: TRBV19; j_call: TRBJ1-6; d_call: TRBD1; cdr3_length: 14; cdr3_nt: TGTGCCAGTAACCCGGACAGGGGAATTTCCCCCCTCCACTTT; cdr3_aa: CASNPDRGISPLHF
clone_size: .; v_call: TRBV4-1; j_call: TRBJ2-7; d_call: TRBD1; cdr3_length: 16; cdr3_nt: TGCGCCAGCAGCCAAGCCGCGGGACAGGCAACCTACGAGCAGTACTTC; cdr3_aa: CASSQAAGQATYEQYF
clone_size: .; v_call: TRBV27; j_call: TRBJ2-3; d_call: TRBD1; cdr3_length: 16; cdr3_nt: TGTGCCAGCAGTTCCATCGGACAGGGGGTTGCAGATACGCAGTATTTT; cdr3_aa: CASSSIGQGVADTQYF
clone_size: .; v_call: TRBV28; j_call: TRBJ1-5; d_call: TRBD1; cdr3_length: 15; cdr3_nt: TGTGCCAGCAGTTCGAACAGGGGGCAGGGTCAGCCCCAGCATTTT; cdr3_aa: CASSSNRGQGQPQHF
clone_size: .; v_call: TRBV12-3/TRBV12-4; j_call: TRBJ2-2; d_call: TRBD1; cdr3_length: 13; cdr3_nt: TGTGCCAGCAGTCACAGGGGACCCGGGGAGCTGTTTTTT; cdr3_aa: CASSHRGPGELFF
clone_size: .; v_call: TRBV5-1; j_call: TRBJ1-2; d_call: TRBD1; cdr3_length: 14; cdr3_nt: TGCGCCAGCAGCGACCGACAGGGCGCCTATGGCTACACCTTC; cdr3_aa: CASSDRQGAYGYTF
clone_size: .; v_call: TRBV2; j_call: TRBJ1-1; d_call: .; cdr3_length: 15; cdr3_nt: TGTGCCAGCAGCGCCGGGAGGGGAATGAACACTGAAGCTTTCTTT; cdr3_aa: CASSAGRGMNTEAFF
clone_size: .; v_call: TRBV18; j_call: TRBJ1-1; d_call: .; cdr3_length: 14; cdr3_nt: TGTGCCAGCTCACCCCTAAAAGAAAACACTGAAGCTTTCTTT; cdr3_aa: CASSPLKENTEAFF
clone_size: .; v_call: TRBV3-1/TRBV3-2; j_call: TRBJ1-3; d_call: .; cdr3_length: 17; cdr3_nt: TGTGCCAGCAGCCAAGTGCCGGGCGGGAGGTCTGGAAACACCATATATTTT; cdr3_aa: CASSQVPGGRSGNTIYF
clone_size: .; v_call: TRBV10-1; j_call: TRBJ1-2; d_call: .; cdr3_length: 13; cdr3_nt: TGCGCCAGCAGTGAAACAGGGAGGGAAGGCTACACCTTC; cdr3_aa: CASSETGREGYTF
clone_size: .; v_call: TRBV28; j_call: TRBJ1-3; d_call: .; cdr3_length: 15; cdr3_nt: TGTGCCAGCAGTTTATCCGTCCTCTCCGGAAACACCATATATTTT; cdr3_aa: CASSLSVLSGNTIYF
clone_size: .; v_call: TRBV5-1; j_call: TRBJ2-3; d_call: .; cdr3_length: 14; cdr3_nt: TGCGCCAGCAGCTTGTACAGCATCACAGATACGCAGTATTTT; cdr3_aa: CASSLYSITDTQYF
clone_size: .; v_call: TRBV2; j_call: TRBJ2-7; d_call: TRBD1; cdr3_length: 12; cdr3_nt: TGTGCCAGCAGTCAACAGGGGTTAGAGCAGTACTTC; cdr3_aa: CASSQQGLEQYF
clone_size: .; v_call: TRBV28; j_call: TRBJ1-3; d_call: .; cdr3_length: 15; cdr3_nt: TGTGCCAGCAGTCTCCGAGGGATGATGGTTCACACCATATATTTT; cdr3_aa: CASSLRGMMVHTIYF
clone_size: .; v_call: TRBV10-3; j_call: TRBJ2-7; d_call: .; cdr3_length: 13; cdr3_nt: TGTGCCATCAGTGGCAGGGAATCCTACGAGCAGTACTTC; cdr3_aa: CAISGRESYEQYF
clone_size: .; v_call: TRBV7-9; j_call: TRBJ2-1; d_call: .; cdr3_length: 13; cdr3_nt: TGTGCCAGCAGCTTAGTGAGAGTGAATGAGCAGTTCTTC; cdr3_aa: CASSLVRVNEQFF
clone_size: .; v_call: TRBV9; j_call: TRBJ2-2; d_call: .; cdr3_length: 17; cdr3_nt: TGTGCCAGCAGCGCAGTAATAGGTTGGAGCAACACCGGGGAGCTGTTTTTT; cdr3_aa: CASSAVIGWSNTGELFF
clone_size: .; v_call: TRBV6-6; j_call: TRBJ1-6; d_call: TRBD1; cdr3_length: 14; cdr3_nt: TGTGCCAGCAGTACAGGGGGCGGTGATTCACCCCTCCACTTT; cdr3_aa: CASSTGGGDSPLHF
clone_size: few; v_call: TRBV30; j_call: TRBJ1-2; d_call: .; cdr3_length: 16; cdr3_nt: TGTGCCTGGAATAGACCAGGGGTCCCGACTACCTATGGCTACACCTTC; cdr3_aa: CAWNRPGVPTTYGYTF
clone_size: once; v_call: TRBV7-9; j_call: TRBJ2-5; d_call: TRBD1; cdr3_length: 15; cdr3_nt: TGTGCCAGCAGCTTGCCACAGGGGTGGGGAGAGACCCAGTACTTC; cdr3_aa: CASSLPQGWGETQYF
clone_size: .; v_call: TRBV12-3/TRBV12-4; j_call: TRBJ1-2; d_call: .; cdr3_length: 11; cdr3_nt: TGTGCCAGCGTACAGGGTTTTGGCTACACCTTC; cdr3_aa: CASVQGFGYTF
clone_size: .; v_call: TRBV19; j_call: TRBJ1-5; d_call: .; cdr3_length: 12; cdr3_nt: TGTGCCAGTGTCGGGGATGGTTGGCCCCAGCATTTT; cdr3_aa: CASVGDGWPQHF
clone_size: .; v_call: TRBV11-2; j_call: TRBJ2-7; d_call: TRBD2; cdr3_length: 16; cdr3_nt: TGTGCCAGCAGCTCCCCAAATAGCGGGAGGGCCCACGAGCAGTACTTC; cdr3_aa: CASSSPNSGRAHEQYF
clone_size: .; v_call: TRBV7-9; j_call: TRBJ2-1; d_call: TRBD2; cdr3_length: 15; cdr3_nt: TGTGCCAGCAGTCGTCTAGCGGGGGTGGCAAATGAGCAGTTCTTC; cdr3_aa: CASSRLAGVANEQFF
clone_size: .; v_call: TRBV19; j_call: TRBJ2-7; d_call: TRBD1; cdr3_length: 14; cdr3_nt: TGTGCCAGTAGCCATCCACGGGACAGCTACGAGCAGTACTTC; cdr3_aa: CASSHPRDSYEQYF
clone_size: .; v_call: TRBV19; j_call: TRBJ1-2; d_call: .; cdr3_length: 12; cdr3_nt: TGTGCCAGTAGTACTAGAGGCTATGGCTACACCTTC; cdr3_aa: CASSTRGYGYTF
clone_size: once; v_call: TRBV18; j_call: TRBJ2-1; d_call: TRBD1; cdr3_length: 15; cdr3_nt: TGTGCCAGCTCACGGGGGACAGGGGGCTACAATGAGCAGTTCTTC; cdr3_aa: CASSRGTGGYNEQFF
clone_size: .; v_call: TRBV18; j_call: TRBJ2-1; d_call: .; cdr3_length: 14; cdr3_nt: TGTGCCAGCTCACCTGGAAGAGGTTTTAATGAGCAGTTCTTC; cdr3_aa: CASSPGRGFNEQFF
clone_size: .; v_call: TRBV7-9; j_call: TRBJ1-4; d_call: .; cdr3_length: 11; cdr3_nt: TGTGCCAGCAGCCCGGGGTATGAACTGTTTTTT; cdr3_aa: CASSPGYELFF
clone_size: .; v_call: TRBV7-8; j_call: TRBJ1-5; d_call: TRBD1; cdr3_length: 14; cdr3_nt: TGTGCCAGCAGACCAGGGGGTGACAATCAGCCCCAGCATTTT; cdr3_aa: CASRPGGDNQPQHF
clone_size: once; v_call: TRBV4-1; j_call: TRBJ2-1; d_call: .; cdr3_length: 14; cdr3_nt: TGCGCCAGCAGCCAAGATAGACTCTGGGATGAGCAGTTCTTC; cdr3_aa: CASSQDRLWDEQFF
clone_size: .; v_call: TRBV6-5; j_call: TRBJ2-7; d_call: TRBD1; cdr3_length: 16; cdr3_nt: TGTGCCAGCAGTTACTCGTTAGGGGGCGGTTTCTACGAGCAGTACTTC; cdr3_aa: CASSYSLGGGFYEQYF
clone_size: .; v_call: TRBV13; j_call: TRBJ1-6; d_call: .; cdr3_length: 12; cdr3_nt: TGTGCCAGCAGCTTAGTCGATTCACCCCTCCACTTT; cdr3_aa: CASSLVDSPLHF
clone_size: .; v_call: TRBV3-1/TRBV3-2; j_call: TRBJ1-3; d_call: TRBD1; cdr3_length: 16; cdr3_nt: TGTGCCAGCAGCCCGGACAGGAGCCGTCCTGGAAACACCATATATTTT; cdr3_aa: CASSPDRSRPGNTIYF
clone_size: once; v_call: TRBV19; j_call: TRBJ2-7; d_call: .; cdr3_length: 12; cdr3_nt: TGTGCCAGTAGTACCCAGTACTACGAGCAGTACTTC; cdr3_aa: CASSTQYYEQYF
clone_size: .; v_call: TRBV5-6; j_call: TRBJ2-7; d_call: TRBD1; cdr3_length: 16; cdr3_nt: TGTGCCAGCAGTTTTAGTGTTGCGACAGGGGGCTACGAGCAGTACTTC; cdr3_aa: CASSFSVATGGYEQYF
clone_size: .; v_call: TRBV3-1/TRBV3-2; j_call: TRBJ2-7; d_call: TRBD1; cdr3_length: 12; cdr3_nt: TGTGCCAGCAGTTGGACAGGGAGCGAGCAGTACTTC; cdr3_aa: CASSWTGSEQYF
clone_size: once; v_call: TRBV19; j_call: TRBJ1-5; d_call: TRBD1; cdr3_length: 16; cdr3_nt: TGTGCCAGTTCAGGGGGGAATATAGGAGGCAATCAGCCCCAGCATTTT; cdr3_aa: CASSGGNIGGNQPQHF
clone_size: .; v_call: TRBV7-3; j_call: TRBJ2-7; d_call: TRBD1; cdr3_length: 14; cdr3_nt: TGTGCCAGCAGCTTTTCAGGGGGTTCCTACGAGCAGTACTTC; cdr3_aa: CASSFSGGSYEQYF
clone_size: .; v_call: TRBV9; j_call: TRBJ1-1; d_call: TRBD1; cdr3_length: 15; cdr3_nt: TGTGCCAGCAGCGTAGTTCAGGGGGCGAACACTGAAGCTTTCTTT; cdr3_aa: CASSVVQGANTEAFF
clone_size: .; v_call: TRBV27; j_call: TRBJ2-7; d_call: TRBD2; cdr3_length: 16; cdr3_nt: TGTGCCAGCAGTTTATCCATCGGGAGGCCCTCCTACGAGCAGTACTTC; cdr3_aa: CASSLSIGRPSYEQYF
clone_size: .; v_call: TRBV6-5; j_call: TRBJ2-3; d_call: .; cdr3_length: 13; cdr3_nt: TGTGCCAGCAGCCGTACCTACACAGATACGCAGTATTTT; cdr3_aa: CASSRTYTDTQYF
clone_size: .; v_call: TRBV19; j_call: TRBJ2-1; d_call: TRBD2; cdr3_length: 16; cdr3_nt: TGTGCCAGTAGTATTTATGAGCGGGGGTTCAACAATGAGCAGTTCTTC; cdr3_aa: CASSIYERGFNNEQFF
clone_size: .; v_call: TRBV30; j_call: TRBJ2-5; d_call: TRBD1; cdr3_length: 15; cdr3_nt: TGTGCCTGGAGTGTCGGGACAGGGGTTCGAGAGACCCAGTACTTC; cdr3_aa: CAWSVGTGVRETQYF
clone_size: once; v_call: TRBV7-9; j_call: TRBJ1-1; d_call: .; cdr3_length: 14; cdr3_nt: TGTGCCAGCAGCTCCCAGGGTAAGGGCACTGAAGCTTTCTTT; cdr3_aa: CASSSQGKGTEAFF